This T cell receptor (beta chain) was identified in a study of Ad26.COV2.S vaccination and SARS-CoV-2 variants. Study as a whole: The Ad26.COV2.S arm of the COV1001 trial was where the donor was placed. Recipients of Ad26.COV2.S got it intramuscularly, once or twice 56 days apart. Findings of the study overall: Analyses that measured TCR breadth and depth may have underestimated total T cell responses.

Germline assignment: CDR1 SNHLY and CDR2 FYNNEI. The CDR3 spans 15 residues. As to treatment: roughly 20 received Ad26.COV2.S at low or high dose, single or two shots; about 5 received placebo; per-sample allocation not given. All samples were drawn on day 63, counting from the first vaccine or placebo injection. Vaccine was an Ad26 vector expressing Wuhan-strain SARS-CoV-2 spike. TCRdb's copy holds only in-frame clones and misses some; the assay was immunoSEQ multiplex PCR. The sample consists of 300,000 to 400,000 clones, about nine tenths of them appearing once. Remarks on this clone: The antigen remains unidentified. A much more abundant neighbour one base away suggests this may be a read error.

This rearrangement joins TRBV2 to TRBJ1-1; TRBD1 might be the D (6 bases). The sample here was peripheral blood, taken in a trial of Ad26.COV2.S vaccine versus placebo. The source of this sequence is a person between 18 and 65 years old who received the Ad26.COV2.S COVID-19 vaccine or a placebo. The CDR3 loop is CANSEALQGRTEAFF. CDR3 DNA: TGTGCCAACAGTGAAGCGCTTCAGGGGAGAACTGAAGCTTTCTTT.